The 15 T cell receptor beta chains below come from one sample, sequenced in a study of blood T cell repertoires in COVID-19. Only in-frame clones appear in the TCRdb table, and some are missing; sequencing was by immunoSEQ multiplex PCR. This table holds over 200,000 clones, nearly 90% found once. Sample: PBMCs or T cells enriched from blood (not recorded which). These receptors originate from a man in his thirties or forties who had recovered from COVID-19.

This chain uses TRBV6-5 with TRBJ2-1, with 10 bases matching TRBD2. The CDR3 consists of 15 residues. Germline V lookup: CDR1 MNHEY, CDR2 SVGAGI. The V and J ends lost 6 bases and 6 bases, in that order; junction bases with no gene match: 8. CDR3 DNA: TGTGCCAGCAGGCGAAGCGGGGGGGCTTTCAATGAGCAGTTCTTC. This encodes CASRRSGGAFNEQFF.

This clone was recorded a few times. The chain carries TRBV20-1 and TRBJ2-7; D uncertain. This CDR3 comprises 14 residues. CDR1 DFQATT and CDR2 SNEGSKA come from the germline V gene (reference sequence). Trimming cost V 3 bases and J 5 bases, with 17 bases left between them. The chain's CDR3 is CSASMGSGSHEQYF. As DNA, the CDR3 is TGCAGTGCTAGTATGGGCTCTGGGTCGCACGAGCAGTACTTC.

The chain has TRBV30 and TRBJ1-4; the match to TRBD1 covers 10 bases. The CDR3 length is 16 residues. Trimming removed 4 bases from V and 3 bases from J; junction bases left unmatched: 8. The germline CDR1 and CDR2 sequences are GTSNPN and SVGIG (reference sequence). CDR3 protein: CAWKAGQGLPNEKLFF. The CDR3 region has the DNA TGTGCCTGGAAGGCGGGACAGGGGCTTCCTAATGAAAAACTGTTTTTT.

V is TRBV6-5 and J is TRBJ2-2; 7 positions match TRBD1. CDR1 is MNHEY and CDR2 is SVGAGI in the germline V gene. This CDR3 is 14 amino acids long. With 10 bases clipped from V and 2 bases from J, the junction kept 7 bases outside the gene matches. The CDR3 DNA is TGTGCCACCGCCCGGACAGGAAACACCGGGGAGCTGTTTTTT. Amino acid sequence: CATARTGNTGELFF.

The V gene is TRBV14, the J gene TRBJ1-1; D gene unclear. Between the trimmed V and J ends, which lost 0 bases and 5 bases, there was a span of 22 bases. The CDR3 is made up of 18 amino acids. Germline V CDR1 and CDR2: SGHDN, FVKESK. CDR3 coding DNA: TGTGCCAGCAGCCAAGATTTCCTTTGGGCCGGACGGGGAACTGAAGCTTTCTTT. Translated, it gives CASSQDFLWAGRGTEAFF.

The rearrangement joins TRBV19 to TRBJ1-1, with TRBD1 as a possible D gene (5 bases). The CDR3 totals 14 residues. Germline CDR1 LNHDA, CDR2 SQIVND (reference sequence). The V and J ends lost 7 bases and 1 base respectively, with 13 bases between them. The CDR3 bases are TGTGCCAGTATCAGGCCAGGGCGGAACACTGAAGCTTTCTTT. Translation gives CASIRPGRNTEAFF.

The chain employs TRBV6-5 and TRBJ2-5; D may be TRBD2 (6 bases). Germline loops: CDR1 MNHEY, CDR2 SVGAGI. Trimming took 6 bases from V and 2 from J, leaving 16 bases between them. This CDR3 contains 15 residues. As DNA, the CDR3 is TGTGCCAGCAGGTATGCCGCCGGGAGACAAGAGACCCAGTACTTC. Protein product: CASRYAAGRQETQYF.

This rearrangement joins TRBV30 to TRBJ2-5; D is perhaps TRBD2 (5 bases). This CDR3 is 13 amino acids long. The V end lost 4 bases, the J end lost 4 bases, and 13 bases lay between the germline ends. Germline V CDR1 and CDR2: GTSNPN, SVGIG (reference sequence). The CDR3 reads CAWNRGRRETQYF. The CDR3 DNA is TGTGCCTGGAATCGAGGGCGGCGAGAGACCCAGTACTTC.

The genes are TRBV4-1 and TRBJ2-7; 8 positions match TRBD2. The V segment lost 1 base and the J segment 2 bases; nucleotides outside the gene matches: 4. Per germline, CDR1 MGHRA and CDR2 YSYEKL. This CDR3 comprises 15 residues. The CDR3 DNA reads TGCGCCAGCAGCCAAGGACTAGCGCAGGCCTACGAGCAGTACTTC. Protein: CASSQGLAQAYEQYF.

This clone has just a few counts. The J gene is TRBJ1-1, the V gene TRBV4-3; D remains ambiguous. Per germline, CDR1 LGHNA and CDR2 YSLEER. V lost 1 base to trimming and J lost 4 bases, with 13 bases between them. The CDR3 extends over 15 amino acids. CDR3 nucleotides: TGCGCCAGCAGCCAAGGGTCCACCCCGGGCACTGAAGCTTTCTTT. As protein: CASSQGSTPGTEAFF.

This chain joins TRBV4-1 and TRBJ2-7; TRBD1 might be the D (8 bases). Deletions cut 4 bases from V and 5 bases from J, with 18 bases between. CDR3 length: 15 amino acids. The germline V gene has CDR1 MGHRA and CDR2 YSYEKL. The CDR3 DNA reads TGCGCCAGCAGCCGAATCCTACAGGGGGGGAACGAGCAGTACTTC. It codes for CASSRILQGGNEQYF.

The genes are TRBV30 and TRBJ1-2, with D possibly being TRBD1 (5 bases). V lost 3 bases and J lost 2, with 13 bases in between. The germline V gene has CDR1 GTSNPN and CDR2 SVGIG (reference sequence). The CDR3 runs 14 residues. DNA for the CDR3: TGTGCCTGGAGATGGGGCAATCGAAACTATGGCTACACCTTC. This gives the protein CAWRWGNRNYGYTF. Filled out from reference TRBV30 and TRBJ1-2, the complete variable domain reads SQTIHQWPATLVQPVGSPLSLECTVEGTSNPNLYWYRQAAGRGLQLLFYSVGIGQISSEVPQNLSASRPQDRQFILSSKKLLLSDSGFYLCAWRWGNRNYGYTFGSGTRLTVV.

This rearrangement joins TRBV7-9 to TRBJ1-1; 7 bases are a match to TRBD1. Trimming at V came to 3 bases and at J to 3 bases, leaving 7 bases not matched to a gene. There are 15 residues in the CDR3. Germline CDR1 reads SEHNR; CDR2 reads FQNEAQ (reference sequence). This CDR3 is CASSLEQGDYTEAFF. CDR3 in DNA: TGTGCCAGCAGCTTGGAGCAGGGGGACTACACTGAAGCTTTCTTT.

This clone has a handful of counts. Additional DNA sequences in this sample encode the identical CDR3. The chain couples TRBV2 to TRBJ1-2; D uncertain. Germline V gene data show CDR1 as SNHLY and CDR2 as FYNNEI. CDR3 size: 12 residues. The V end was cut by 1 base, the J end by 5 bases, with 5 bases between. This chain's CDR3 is CASSEGGYGYTF. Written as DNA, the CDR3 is TGTGCCAGCAGTGAAGGAGGATATGGCTACACCTTC.

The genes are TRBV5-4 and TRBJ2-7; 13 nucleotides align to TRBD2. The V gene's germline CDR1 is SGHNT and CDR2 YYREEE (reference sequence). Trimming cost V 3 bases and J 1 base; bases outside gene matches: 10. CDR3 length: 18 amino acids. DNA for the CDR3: TGTGCCAGCAGCTGGAGTAGGGGACTAGCGGGAATGTCCTACGAGCAGTACTTC. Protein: CASSWSRGLAGMSYEQYF. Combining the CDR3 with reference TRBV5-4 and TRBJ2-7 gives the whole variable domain ETGVTQSPTHLIKTRGQQVTLRCSSQSGHNTVSWYQQALGQGPQFIFQYYREEENGRGNFPPRFSGLQFPNYSSELNVNALELDDSALYLCASSWSRGLAGMSYEQYFGPGTRLTVT.